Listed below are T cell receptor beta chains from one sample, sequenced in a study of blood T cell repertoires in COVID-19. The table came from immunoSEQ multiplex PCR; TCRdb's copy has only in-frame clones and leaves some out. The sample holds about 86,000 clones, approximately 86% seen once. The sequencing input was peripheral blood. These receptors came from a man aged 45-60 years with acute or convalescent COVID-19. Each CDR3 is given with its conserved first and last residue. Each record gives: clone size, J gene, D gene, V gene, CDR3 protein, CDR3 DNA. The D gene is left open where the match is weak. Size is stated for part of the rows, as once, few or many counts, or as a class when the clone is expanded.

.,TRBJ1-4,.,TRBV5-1,CASSSRQDNNEKLFF,TGCGCCAGCAGCAGCAGACAGGACAATAATGAAAAACTGTTTTTT
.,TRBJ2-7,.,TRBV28,CASRSLQGSREQYF,TGTGCCAGCAGGTCCCTCCAGGGGAGTCGCGAGCAGTACTTC
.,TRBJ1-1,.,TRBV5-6,CASSMFSGGGRTEAFF,TGTGCCAGCAGCATGTTCTCGGGGGGAGGAAGGACTGAAGCTTTCTTT
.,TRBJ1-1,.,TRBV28,CASSLSSRALGEAFF,TGTGCCAGCAGTTTATCCTCCAGGGCCTTGGGTGAAGCTTTCTTT
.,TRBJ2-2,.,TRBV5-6,CASSLVVGDTGELFF,TGTGCCAGCAGCTTGGTAGTGGGAGACACCGGGGAGCTGTTTTTT
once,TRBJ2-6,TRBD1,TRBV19,CASSDRGGSGANVLTF,TGTGCCAGTAGTGACAGGGGGGGCTCTGGGGCCAACGTCCTGACTTTC
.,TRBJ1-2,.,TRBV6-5,CASSYSGGGRGYTF,TGTGCCAGCAGTTACTCAGGGGGGGGCCGTGGCTACACCTTC
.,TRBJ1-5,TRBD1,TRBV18,CASSRGTGGNQPQHF,TGTGCCAGCTCCCGCGGGACAGGGGGAAATCAGCCCCAGCATTTT
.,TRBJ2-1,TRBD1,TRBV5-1,CASSLDPGQGGNEQFF,TGCGCCAGCAGCTTAGACCCGGGACAGGGCGGCAATGAGCAGTTCTTC
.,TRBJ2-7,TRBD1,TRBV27,CASSSAGTGGSYEQYF,TGTGCCAGCAGCTCCGCCGGGACAGGGGGCTCGTACGAGCAGTACTTC
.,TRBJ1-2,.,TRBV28,CASSPGVYGYTF,TGTGCCAGCAGTCCCGGGGTATATGGCTACACCTTC
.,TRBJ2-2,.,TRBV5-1,CASSLRSQVEPGELFF,TGCGCCAGCAGCTTGCGGTCACAGGTTGAACCCGGGGAGCTGTTTTTT
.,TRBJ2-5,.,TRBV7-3,CASSPQQGAGQTQYF,TGTGCCAGCAGCCCCCAACAGGGAGCCGGGCAGACCCAGTACTTC
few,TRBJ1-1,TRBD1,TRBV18,CASTIQGGYEAFF,TGTGCCAGCACGATCCAGGGGGGATATGAAGCTTTCTTT
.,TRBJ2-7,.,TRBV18,CASSPPGGATLEQYF,TGTGCCAGCTCACCACCTGGGGGCGCAACTCTGGAGCAGTACTTC
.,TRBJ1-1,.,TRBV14,CASSQAIARGTEAFF,TGTGCCAGCAGCCAAGCGATTGCCCGGGGCACTGAAGCTTTCTTT
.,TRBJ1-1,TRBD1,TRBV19,CASSILDRGLTEAFF,TGTGCCAGTAGTATCCTGGACAGGGGGCTTACTGAAGCTTTCTTT
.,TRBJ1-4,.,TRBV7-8,CASRNREGGEKLFF,TGTGCCAGCAGAAACCGGGAGGGGGGGGAAAAACTGTTTTTT
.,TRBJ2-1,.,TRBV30,CAWSQGRGSFDEQFF,TGTGCCTGGAGTCAGGGTAGGGGCAGCTTCGATGAGCAGTTCTTC
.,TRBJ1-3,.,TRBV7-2,CASSPQGNTIYF,TGTGCCAGCAGCCCACAGGGAAACACCATATATTTT
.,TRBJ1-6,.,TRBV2,CASRQQDSPLHF,TGTGCCAGCAGACAACAGGATTCACCCCTCCACTTT
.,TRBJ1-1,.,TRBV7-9,CASSLGVAEAFF,TGTGCCAGCAGCCTCGGGGTAGCTGAAGCTTTCTTT
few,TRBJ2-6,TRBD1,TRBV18,CASSPRTGGGSGANVLTF,TGTGCCAGCTCACCTCGGACAGGGGGAGGCTCTGGGGCCAACGTCCTGACTTTC
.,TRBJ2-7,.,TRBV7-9,CASSLDELGHTYEQYF,TGTGCCAGCAGCTTAGATGAACTGGGACACACCTACGAGCAGTACTTC
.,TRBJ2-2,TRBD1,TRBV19,CASSSTGATGELFF,TGTGCCAGTAGCTCGACAGGGGCCACCGGGGAGCTGTTTTTT
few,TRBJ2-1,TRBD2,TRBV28,CASSTRTSGRGRYNEQFF,TGTGCCAGCAGTACCCGGACTAGCGGGAGAGGGAGGTACAATGAGCAGTTCTTC
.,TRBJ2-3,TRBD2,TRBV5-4,CASSPGLARDTQYF,TGTGCCAGCAGCCCGGGACTAGCGAGGGATACGCAGTATTTT
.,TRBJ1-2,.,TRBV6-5,CASSYIGETYGYTF,TGTGCCAGCAGTTACATCGGGGAAACTTATGGCTACACCTTC
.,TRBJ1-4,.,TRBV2,CASSGQSTNEKLFF,TGTGCCAGCAGTGGACAATCAACTAATGAAAAACTGTTTTTT
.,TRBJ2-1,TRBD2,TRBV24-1,CATMTSGGNEQFF,TGTGCCACCATGACTAGCGGGGGAAATGAGCAGTTCTTC